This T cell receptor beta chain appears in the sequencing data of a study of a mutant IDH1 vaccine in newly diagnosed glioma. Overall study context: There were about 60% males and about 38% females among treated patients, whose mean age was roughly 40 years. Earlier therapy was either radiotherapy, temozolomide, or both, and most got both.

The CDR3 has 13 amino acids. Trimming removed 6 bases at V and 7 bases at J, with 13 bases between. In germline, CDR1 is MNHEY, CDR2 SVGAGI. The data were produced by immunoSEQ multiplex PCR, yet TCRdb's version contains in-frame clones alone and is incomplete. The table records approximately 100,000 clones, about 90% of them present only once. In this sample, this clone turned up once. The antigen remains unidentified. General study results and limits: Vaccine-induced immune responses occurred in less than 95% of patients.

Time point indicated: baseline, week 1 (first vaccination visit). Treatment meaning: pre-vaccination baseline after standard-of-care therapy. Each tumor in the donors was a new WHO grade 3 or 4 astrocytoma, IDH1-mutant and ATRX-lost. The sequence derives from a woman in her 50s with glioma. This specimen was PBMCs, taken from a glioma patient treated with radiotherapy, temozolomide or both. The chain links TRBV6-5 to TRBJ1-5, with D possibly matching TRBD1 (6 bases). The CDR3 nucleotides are TGTGCCAGCAGGCTCGCCAGGGGACAGCCCCAGCATTTT. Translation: CASRLARGQPQHF.